What follows are 17 T cell receptor beta chains derived from one specimen sequenced in a study of T-cell memory formation after mild COVID-19. TCRdb reanalysed the 5' RACE reads using MiXCR and keeps one entry per CDR3 protein. The sample holds almost 250,000 distinct CDR3 sequences, 15% seen once. The specimen sequenced was PBMCs or a T cell subset sorted from them (not recorded which). All receptors come from an adult woman who had mild COVID-19 (a few samples of this study predate the infection). Cell type and time point are not known.

This clonotype has only a few counts. The rearrangement links TRBV24-1 to TRBJ2-1; D is ambiguous. This CDR3 spans 13 amino acids. CDR1 and CDR2 from the germline V gene are KGHDR and SFDVKD. Trimming shortened V by 3 bases and J by 7 bases, and 9 bases separated the two germline ends. In nucleotides, the CDR3 is TGTGCCACCAGTGATCCCTTTAGGAATGAGCAGTTCTTC. Amino acid sequence: CATSDPFRNEQFF.

V gene TRBV6-6 combines with J gene TRBJ2-3; weak D call: TRBD1 (6 bases). The CDR3 contains 15 residues. Germline V gene sequence: CDR1 MNHNY, CDR2 SVGAGI (reference sequence). Trimming left V 5 bases short and J 0 bases short, with 12 bases between. The CDR3 DNA is TGTGCCAGCAGTCCCGGGACACCTAGCACAGATACGCAGTATTTT. It codes for CASSPGTPSTDTQYF.

The chain joins TRBV3-1 to TRBJ1-5; D not certain. Germline lookup yields CDR1 LGHDT and CDR2 YNNKEL (reference sequence). The CDR3 consists of 15 residues. V lost 1 base and J lost 0, with 7 bases in between. CDR3 sequence (DNA): TGTGCCAGCAGCCAAGGAGGACTTAGCAATCAGCCCCAGCATTTT. Its protein is CASSQGGLSNQPQHF.

This chain links TRBV7-6 with TRBJ1-6, with no clear D. CDR3 length: 14 residues. Germline loops: CDR1 SGHVS, CDR2 FNYEAQ. Trimming stripped 2 bases from V and 7 bases from J, with 9 bases between. CDR3 coding DNA: TGTGCCAGCAGCTTATTGGGGATCAATTCACCCCTCCACTTT. Amino acids: CASSLLGINSPLHF.

The V and J genes are TRBV5-1 and TRBJ2-1, with D hard to call. The CDR3 contains 14 residues. Germline values: CDR1 SGHRS, CDR2 YFSETQ. Deletions cut 1 base from V and 5 bases from J, with 10 bases between. CDR3 nucleotides: TGCGCCAGCAGCTTGTCTAACTCTAACAATGAGCAGTTCTTC. It translates to CASSLSNSNNEQFF.

This clonotype has only a few counts. A read error may account for a junction end that differs from germline. This chain uses TRBV12-3 or TRBV12-4 with TRBJ1-5; weak D call: TRBD1 (5 bases). The CDR3 has 15 residues. The CDR3 sequence: CASSPSMRGNQPQHF. CDR3 bases: TGTGCCAGCAGCCCGAGCATGCGGGGCAACCAGCCCCAGCATTTT.

This clonotype was recorded many times. The V and J genes are TRBV3-1 and TRBJ2-7; TRBD1 matches 8 bases. V lost 0 bases to trimming and J lost 6 bases; unmatched junction nucleotides: 10. Germline V gene sequence: CDR1 LGHDT, CDR2 YNNKEL (reference sequence). CDR3 size: 16 residues. The CDR3 DNA follows: TGTGCCAGCAGCCAAGACAGGGGGCCTCAGCGCAGCGAGCAGTACTTC. This codes for CASSQDRGPQRSEQYF.

The chain combines TRBV4-1 with TRBJ2-7; the match to TRBD2 covers 7 bases. CDR1 is MGHRA and CDR2 is YSYEKL in the germline V gene. V gave up 4 bases and J gave up 2 bases; unmatched junction bases: 8. The CDR3 contains 15 residues. CDR3 in amino acids: CASSPDGGGTYEQYF. The CDR3 DNA reads TGCGCCAGCAGCCCGGACGGCGGGGGAACCTACGAGCAGTACTTC.

This clonotype appeared many times. The rearrangement joins TRBV3-1 to TRBJ1-3; D unresolved. This CDR3 has 14 residues. From germline, CDR1 is LGHDT and CDR2 YNNKEL (reference sequence). Deletions cut 5 bases from V and 4 bases from J, with 12 bases between. CDR3 in DNA: TGTGCCAGCAGCTGGAATGCGAGGGGAAACACCATATATTTT. This encodes CASSWNARGNTIYF.

In its sample, this clonotype was seen a few times. This chain joins TRBV29-1 and TRBJ1-2; D is ambiguous. The CDR3 is 13 residues long. Germline assignment: CDR1 SQVTM and CDR2 ANQGSEA. V was trimmed by 3 bases and J by 7 bases, leaving 15 bases between them. In DNA, the CDR3 is TGCAGCGTTGATATGGAACGGCTCGGTGGCTACACCTTC. Its protein product is CSVDMERLGGYTF.

The V and J genes are TRBV6-6 and TRBJ2-7, with D maybe TRBD2 (6 bases). Germline CDR1 MNHNY, CDR2 SVGAGI (reference sequence). This CDR3 has 15 amino acids. V lost 6 bases and J lost 2, with 17 bases in between. The DNA of the CDR3 is TGTGCCAGCAGGGTCGGAGGGGTCGGTGCCTACGAGCAGTACTTC. Translation gives CASRVGGVGAYEQYF.

The chain joins TRBV7-9 to TRBJ1-2, with unresolved D. CDR1 is SEHNR and CDR2 is FQNEAQ in the germline V gene (reference sequence). V was pared by 6 bases and J by 10 bases, with 9 bases between. The CDR3 spans 10 residues. In DNA, the CDR3 is TGTGCCAGCAGGGGGAGGATCTACACCTTC. This translates into CASRGRIYTF.

J is TRBJ2-1 and V is TRBV7-2; D is unresolved. V dropped 3 bases and J dropped 8 bases, with 5 bases sitting between them. The germline V gene has CDR1 SGHTA and CDR2 FQGNSA. The CDR3 has 11 residues. Here the CDR3 reads CASSFVHEQFF. CDR3 DNA sequence: TGTGCCAGCAGCTTCGTCCATGAGCAGTTCTTC.

This clonotype was counted ten times or more. The chain is built from TRBV7-3 and TRBJ2-3; D uncertain. V lost 5 bases and J 2 bases, leaving 8 bases between the germline ends. The CDR3 runs 13 residues. Germline V lookup: CDR1 SGHTA, CDR2 FQGTGA. The CDR3 loop reads CASSRANTDTQYF. In nucleotides, the CDR3 is TGTGCCAGCAGCAGGGCTAACACAGATACGCAGTATTTT. Combining the CDR3 with reference TRBV7-3 and TRBJ2-3 gives the whole variable domain GAGVSQTPSNKVTEKGKYVELRCDPISGHTALYWYRQSLGQGPEFLIYFQGTGAADDSGLPNDRFFAVRPEGSVSTLKIQRTERGDSAVYLCASSRANTDTQYFGPGTRLTVL.

This chain uses TRBV2 with TRBJ1-5, with 7 bases matching TRBD1. Germline CDR1 SNHLY, CDR2 FYNNEI. Losses at the gene ends were 4 bases for V and 4 bases for J; bases not matched to a gene: 7. The CDR3 sequence is 15 residues long. The CDR3 coding sequence is TGTGCCAGCAGTGGGGGGACAGCTACTAATCAGCCCCAGCATTTT. This sequence encodes CASSGGTATNQPQHF.

The CDR3 loop reads CASSSYQSAETQYF. The CDR3 bases are TGTGCCAGCAGCTCCTACCAGAGCGCGGAGACCCAGTACTTC. The V gene is TRBV3-1, the J gene TRBJ2-5; D not certain. V was shortened by 5 bases and J by 5 bases, with 15 bases between the two germline ends. Germline loops: CDR1 LGHDT, CDR2 YNNKEL (reference sequence). The length of the CDR3 is 14 residues.

The genes are TRBV6-5 and TRBJ1-3, with 7 nucleotides matching TRBD1. Germline CDR1 is MNHEY and CDR2 is SVGAGI. The CDR3 totals 14 residues. V shed 6 bases, J shed 2 bases, and the junction held 4 bases outside the gene matches. The CDR3 is CASSRQGTGNTIYF. The CDR3, as DNA: TGTGCCAGCAGCCGACAGGGAACTGGAAACACCATATATTTT.